The 10 T cell receptor beta chains given below trace back to one sample, sequenced in a study of blood T cell repertoires in COVID-19. Using immunoSEQ multiplex PCR, the repertoire was profiled, and TCRdb retains in-frame clones only, with some absent. The table includes 360,000 or so clones, roughly 90% detected once. The sample was PBMCs or T cells enriched from blood (not recorded which). The receptors stem from a young woman who had been exposed to COVID-19.

The chain joins TRBV28 to TRBJ1-4; D perhaps matches TRBD1 (6 bases). CDR1 is MDHEN and CDR2 is SYDVKM in the germline V gene. V lost 5 bases and J 0 bases, leaving 19 bases between the germline ends. This CDR3 spans 18 amino acids. The CDR3 loop reads CASSPRTALLATNEKLFF. CDR3 coding DNA: TGTGCCAGCAGTCCCCGGACAGCTCTCCTTGCAACTAATGAAAAACTGTTTTTT.

Written as DNA, the CDR3 is TGCGCCAGCAACCTAGCGGGAGAGGAGACCCAGTACTTC. The encoded protein is CASNLAGEETQYF. The chain is built from TRBV5-1 and TRBJ2-5; 10 nucleotides agree with TRBD2. CDR3 length: 13 amino acids. Germline V gene lookup returns CDR1 SGHRS and CDR2 YFSETQ. Trimming removed 6 bases from V and 5 bases from J; junction bases left unmatched: 4.

The chain uses TRBV29-1 and TRBJ1-1; 10 bases map to TRBD1. The germline CDR1 and CDR2 sequences are SQVTM and ANQGSEA. Trimming at V came to 7 bases and at J to 3 bases, leaving 5 bases not matched to a gene. This CDR3 is built from 13 residues. The CDR3 reads CSAGQGLDTEAFF. CDR3 sequence (DNA): TGCAGCGCGGGACAGGGGCTGGACACTGAAGCTTTCTTT. The complete variable domain, with remaining parts taken from reference TRBV29-1 and TRBJ1-1, reads SAVISQKPSRDICQRGTSLTIQCQVDSQVTMMFWYRQQPGQSLTLIATANQGSEATYESGFVIDKFPISRPNLTFSTLTVSNMSPEDSSIYLCSAGQGLDTEAFFGQGTRLTVV.

The V and J genes are TRBV21-1 and TRBJ1-2. TRBV21-1 is a documented pseudogene. This CDR3 spans 15 amino acids. The chain's CDR3 is CASSKALGGWYGYTF. The CDR3 DNA follows: TGTGCCAGCAGCAAAGCGCTCGGGGGATGGTATGGCTACACCTTC.

The chain links TRBV20-1 to TRBJ2-3; tentative D call: TRBD1 (6 bases). Germline V CDR1 and CDR2: DFQATT, SNEGSKA (reference sequence). Trimming cost V 6 bases and J 5 bases, with 9 bases left between them. CDR3 length: 11 residues. The CDR3 bases are TGCAGTGCGAACAGGGTAGATACGCAGTATTTT. This codes for CSANRVDTQYF.

V and J are TRBV5-1 and TRBJ1-2; 10 nucleotides agree with TRBD1. V lost 3 bases to trimming and J lost 4 bases; unmatched junction nucleotides: 3. The germline gives CDR1 SGHRS, CDR2 YFSETQ. The CDR3 loop spans 14 amino acids. Here the CDR3 reads CASSYDRGPYGYTF. The CDR3 nucleotides are TGCGCCAGCAGCTACGACAGGGGGCCCTATGGCTACACCTTC. Using reference TRBV5-1 and TRBJ1-2 for the parts outside the CDR3, the full variable domain is KAGVTQTPRYLIKTRGQQVTLSCSPISGHRSVSWYQQTPGQGLQFLFEYFSETQRNKGNFPGRFSGRQFSNSRSEMNVSTLELGDSALYLCASSYDRGPYGYTFGSGTRLTVV.

Worth noting for this clone: This sample includes further DNA sequences coding for the same CDR3. The V gene is TRBV19, the J gene TRBJ2-1; 9 bases align to TRBD2. This CDR3 is built from 14 residues. The trim removed 6 bases at V and 6 bases at J, leaving 6 bases unmatched. Germline CDR1 and CDR2: LNHDA and SQIVND (reference sequence). The CDR3 nucleotides read TGTGCCAGTAGCCTGACTAGCGGCATCAATGAGCAGTTCTTC. Residues: CASSLTSGINEQFF.

The rearrangement joins TRBV4-1 to TRBJ2-2; no clear D gene. This CDR3 has 15 residues. Trimming took 4 bases from V and 4 from J, leaving 13 bases between them. Germline CDR1 and CDR2: MGHRA and YSYEKL. The CDR3 spells CASSLADLATGELFF. The CDR3 region has the DNA TGCGCCAGCAGCCTGGCGGATCTGGCCACCGGGGAGCTGTTTTTT.

DNA for the CDR3: TGCGCCAGCAGCTTGGGACTAGCGGGAGGGCCCTACGAGCAGTACTTC. Translated: CASSLGLAGGPYEQYF. The V gene is TRBV5-1, the J gene TRBJ2-7; 14 nucleotides align to TRBD2. V trimming: 0 bases; J trimming: 2 bases; junction bases outside the gene matches: 1. Germline V gene data show CDR1 as SGHRS and CDR2 as YFSETQ. The CDR3 consists of 16 residues.

The rearrangement links TRBV28 to TRBJ2-3; possible D gene TRBD1, 6 bases. CDR3 length: 13 residues. V lost 6 bases and J lost 3, with 10 bases in between. Germline V gene data show CDR1 as MDHEN and CDR2 as SYDVKM. The DNA for the CDR3 is TGTGCCAGCAGAAAAACAGGGACAGATACGCAGTATTTT. Translating it yields CASRKTGTDTQYF.